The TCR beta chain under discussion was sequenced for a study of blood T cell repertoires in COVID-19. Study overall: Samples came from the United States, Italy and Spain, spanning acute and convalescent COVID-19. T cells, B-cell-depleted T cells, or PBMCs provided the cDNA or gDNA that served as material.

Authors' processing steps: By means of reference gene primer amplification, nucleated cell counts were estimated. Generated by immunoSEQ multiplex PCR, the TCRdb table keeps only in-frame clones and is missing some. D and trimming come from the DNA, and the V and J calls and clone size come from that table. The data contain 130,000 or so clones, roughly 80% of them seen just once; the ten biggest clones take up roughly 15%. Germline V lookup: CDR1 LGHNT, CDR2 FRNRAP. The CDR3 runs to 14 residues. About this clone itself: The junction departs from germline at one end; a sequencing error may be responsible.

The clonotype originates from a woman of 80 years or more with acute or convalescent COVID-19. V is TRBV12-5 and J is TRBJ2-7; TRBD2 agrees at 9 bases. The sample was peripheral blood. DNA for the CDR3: TGTGCTAGTGGTTTGGTACCGGGACTAGCTCCTCCGGTTTTC. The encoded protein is CASGLVPGLAPPVF. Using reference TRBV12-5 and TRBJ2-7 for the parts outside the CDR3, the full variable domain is DARVTQTPRHKVTEMGQEVTMRCQPILGHNTVFWYRQTMMQGLELLAYFRNRAPLDDSGMPKDRFSAEMPDATLATLKIQPSEPRDSAVYFCASGLVPGLAPPVFGPGTRLTVT.